The 24 T cell receptor beta chains below were found in one sample sequenced in a study of cytomegalovirus exposure and HLA in healthy donors. The primer mix had 60 Vbeta and 13 Jbeta primers. Method: immunoSEQ multiplex PCR; TCRdb's copy keeps in-frame clones and lacks some. The table shows 150,000 to 200,000 clones, with roughly 79% occurring only once. Sequenced input: PBMCs. The source is a woman in her twenties or thirties in good health and CMV-seropositive.

This chain links TRBV6-5 with TRBJ1-2; D gene uncertain. CDR1 is MNHEY, CDR2 SVGAGI, per germline. This CDR3 is built from 11 residues. V was clipped by 7 bases and J by 7 bases, with 10 bases between them. The DNA of the CDR3 is TGTGCCAGCACCGACGGAGGTGGCTACACCTTC. Translating it yields CASTDGGGYTF.

This clone was recorded a few times. The chain combines TRBV4-3 with TRBJ2-7, with TRBD2 matching 9 bases. Unmatched junction bases numbered 4, after V lost 1 base and J lost 9 bases. The CDR3 covers 13 residues. Per germline, CDR1 LGHNA and CDR2 YSLEER. The chain's CDR3 is CASSQVASGVQYF. In nucleotides, the CDR3 is TGCGCCAGCAGCCAAGTCGCTAGCGGGGTGCAGTACTTC.

The sample holds a few counts of this clone. J is TRBJ2-6 and V is TRBV7-2; possible D gene TRBD1, 6 bases. V was pared by 8 bases and J by 3 bases, with 11 bases between. The length of the CDR3 is 14 residues. The germline V gene has CDR1 SGHTA and CDR2 FQGNSA. The CDR3: CASAQGGGANVLTF. CDR3 nucleotide sequence: TGTGCCAGCGCACAAGGGGGTGGGGCCAACGTCCTGACTTTC.

Comments on this clone: The junction departs from the called germline gene at one end, perhaps through a read error. The V call is TRBV28, the J call TRBJ2-4; possible D gene TRBD2, 6 bases. CDR3 size: 15 residues. Germline CDR1 MDHEN, CDR2 SYDVKM. CDR3 sequence: CASSQITLAKNIQYF. The CDR3 DNA follows: TGTGCCAGCAGTCAGATCACACTAGCCAAAAACATTCAGTACTTT.

The chain joins TRBV10-3 to TRBJ2-3; TRBD1 agrees at 9 bases. The CDR3 runs 16 residues. Per germline, CDR1 ENHRY and CDR2 SYGVKD. J was trimmed by 0 bases and V by 3 bases; bases with no gene match: 4. CDR3 bases: TGTGCCATCAGTGACCCCGGGACAGGGAGCACAGATACGCAGTATTTT. It is translated as CAISDPGTGSTDTQYF.

This rearrangement joins TRBV7-9 to TRBJ1-5, with D possibly matching TRBD1 (5 bases). This CDR3 region has 13 residues. Germline values: CDR1 SEHNR, CDR2 FQNEAQ (reference sequence). V lost 8 bases, J lost 0 bases, and 8 bases lay in between. This chain's CDR3 is CASAGDSNQPQHF. The CDR3 region has the DNA TGTGCCAGCGCGGGGGATAGCAATCAGCCCCAGCATTTT.

This clone was found once. In DNA, the CDR3 is TGTGCCAGCAACCGCAGGGAGGTAGGAGCCAACTATGGCTACACCTTC. It encodes CASNRREVGANYGYTF. The V call is TRBV2, the J call TRBJ1-2, with D perhaps TRBD1 (5 bases). The CDR3 runs 16 residues. Between the trimmed V and J ends, which lost 7 bases and 2 bases, there was a span of 20 bases. CDR1 and CDR2 from the germline V gene are SNHLY and FYNNEI.

The chain uses TRBV10-3 and TRBJ1-1; no clear D gene. V lost 5 bases, J lost 1 base, and 8 bases lay in between. The CDR3 consists of 13 residues. The germline V gene has CDR1 ENHRY and CDR2 SYGVKD. CDR3 protein: CAISSGPNTEAFF. CDR3 nucleotides: TGTGCCATCAGTAGCGGCCCGAACACTGAAGCTTTCTTT.

CDR3 sequence (DNA): TGTGCCAGCAGCGAAGGACAGGGGGCGAGGGAGTACTTC. Protein product: CASSEGQGAREYF. The gene calls are TRBV7-2 and TRBJ2-7, with TRBD1 matching over 11 bases. The germline V gene encodes CDR1 SGHTA and CDR2 FQGNSA. Trimming took 5 bases from V and 11 from J; bases not matched to a gene: 8. This CDR3 is built from 13 residues.

V is TRBV10-3 and J is TRBJ2-3; a possible D gene is TRBD2 (6 bases). Looked up from germline, CDR1 is ENHRY and CDR2 is SYGVKD. The CDR3 totals 14 residues. The V end lost 5 bases, the J end lost 4 bases, and 13 bases lay between the germline ends. CDR3 amino acids: CAISSPLAADTQYF. DNA for the CDR3: TGTGCCATCAGTTCTCCATTAGCGGCAGATACGCAGTATTTT.

The V and J genes are TRBV9 and TRBJ2-7; TRBD2 matches at 7 bases. Germline CDR1 and CDR2: SGDLS and YYNGEE. Trimming cost V 0 bases and J 6 bases; bases outside gene matches: 3. The CDR3 spans 13 residues. The CDR3 DNA follows: TGTGCCAGCAGCGTAGGCGGGAGTGGCGAGCAGTACTTC. It translates to CASSVGGSGEQYF.

This sequence joins TRBV7-2 and TRBJ2-1; the D gene is possibly TRBD1 (6 bases). The ends were cut back, 6 bases at V and 7 bases at J, with 19 bases in the middle. The CDR3 loop spans 15 amino acids. Germline assignment: CDR1 SGHTA and CDR2 FQGNSA. The CDR3 loop reads CASRARDTGLNEQFF. The CDR3 DNA reads TGTGCCAGCAGGGCCCGCGACACAGGGTTAAATGAGCAGTTCTTC.

This chain connects TRBV29-1 to TRBJ1-1, with TRBD1 matching 8 bases. Germline V gene sequence: CDR1 SQVTM, CDR2 ANQGSEA. The CDR3 runs 10 residues. V trimming: 7 bases; J trimming: 8 bases; junction bases outside the gene matches: 3. In nucleotides, the CDR3 is TGCAGCGGACGACAGGGGGAAGCTTTCTTT. This translates into CSGRQGEAFF. The full variable domain, in which reference TRBV29-1 and TRBJ1-1 provide the parts outside the CDR3, is SAVISQKPSRDICQRGTSLTIQCQVDSQVTMMFWYRQQPGQSLTLIATANQGSEATYESGFVIDKFPISRPNLTFSTLTVSNMSPEDSSIYLCSGRQGEAFFGQGTRLTVV.

This chain uses TRBV6-5 with TRBJ2-1; 12 nucleotides agree with TRBD2. Germline-derived CDR1 and CDR2 are MNHEY and SVGAGI. Losses at the gene ends were 6 bases for V and 9 bases for J; bases not matched to a gene: 6. The CDR3 consists of 14 residues. The CDR3 is CASRTSGSHTEQFF. The CDR3 DNA reads TGTGCCAGCAGGACTAGCGGGAGTCACACTGAGCAGTTCTTC.

The chain recombines TRBV5-4 with TRBJ1-1; tentatively, D is TRBD1 (5 bases). Deletions cut 4 bases from V and 4 bases from J, with 14 bases between. CDR1 and CDR2 (germline): SGHNT, YYREEE (reference sequence). This CDR3 contains 14 residues. CDR3 region: CASSPGGFGTEAFF. CDR3 nucleotides: TGTGCCAGCAGCCCCGGGGGGTTTGGCACTGAAGCTTTCTTT.

The genes are TRBV9 and TRBJ2-4, with 7 bases fitting TRBD1. Germline V gene data show CDR1 as SGDLS and CDR2 as YYNGEE. With V trimmed by 0 bases and J by 9 bases, 3 bases remained unmatched. The CDR3 loop spans 13 amino acids. CDR3 sequence reads: CASSVDAGGIQYF. In DNA form, the CDR3 reads TGTGCCAGCAGCGTAGATGCAGGGGGCATTCAGTACTTC.

This clone appeared a few times. V and J are TRBV5-1 and TRBJ2-1; 8 positions agree with TRBD2. Germline V CDR1 and CDR2: SGHRS, YFSETQ. V lost 4 bases to trimming and J lost 5 bases; unmatched junction nucleotides: 5. The CDR3 extends over 14 amino acids. CDR3 sequence reads: CASSVSGDHNEQFF. In DNA, the CDR3 is TGCGCCAGCAGCGTTAGCGGGGATCACAATGAGCAGTTCTTC.

This clone was seen a few times. The chain uses TRBV5-4 and TRBJ2-7; D possibly corresponds to TRBD2 (6 bases). There are 14 residues in the CDR3. The V end lost 1 base, the J end lost 0 bases, and 8 bases lay between the germline ends. Germline V gene data show CDR1 as SGHNT and CDR2 as YYREEE (reference sequence). CDR3 bases: TGTGCCAGCAGCTTGCGGGGGAACTCCTACGAGCAGTACTTC. Protein: CASSLRGNSYEQYF.

J is TRBJ2-3 and V is TRBV7-7, with D possibly TRBD2 on 6 matching bases. CDR1 and CDR2 (germline): SSHAT, FNYEAQ (reference sequence). The length of the CDR3 is 16 residues. Between the trimmed V and J ends, which lost 5 bases and 0 bases, there was a span of 15 bases. This CDR3 is CASSPSGTLSTDTQYF. Here the CDR3 DNA reads TGTGCCAGCAGCCCATCCGGGACTTTAAGCACAGATACGCAGTATTTT.

The genes are TRBV19 and TRBJ2-7, with D perhaps TRBD1 (5 bases). V lost 5 bases, J lost 3 bases, and 8 bases lay in between. Germline V CDR1 and CDR2: LNHDA, SQIVND (reference sequence). There are 12 residues in the CDR3. CDR3 nucleotides: TGTGCCAGTAGTGGGGCGAGCTACGAGCAGTACTTC. This translates into CASSGASYEQYF.

This chain uses TRBV7-9 with TRBJ2-3; 9 positions match TRBD1. The CDR3 has 17 amino acids. Germline CDR1 SEHNR, CDR2 FQNEAQ (reference sequence). With V trimmed by 5 bases and J by 2 bases, 11 bases remained unmatched. This chain's CDR3 is CASSTSSTGGYTDTQYF. The CDR3 DNA is TGTGCCAGCAGCACCTCGTCGACAGGGGGGTACACAGATACGCAGTATTTT.

This chain uses TRBV15 with TRBJ1-2; no firm D call. The CDR3 is made up of 14 amino acids. V dropped 5 bases and J dropped 3 bases, with 13 bases sitting between them. Germline V gene data show CDR1 as LNHNV and CDR2 as YYDKDF (reference sequence). The CDR3 loop reads CATSPFGDHYGYTF. CDR3 nucleotide sequence: TGTGCCACCAGCCCCTTCGGGGATCACTATGGCTACACCTTC.

The chain recombines TRBV27 with TRBJ2-1; D possibly corresponds to TRBD2 (5 bases). Germline loops: CDR1 MNHEY, CDR2 SMNVEV (reference sequence). The CDR3 extends over 16 amino acids. V gave up 6 bases and J gave up 7 bases, with 22 bases separating them. CDR3 sequence: CASRFRTAPSGNEQFF. CDR3 DNA: TGTGCCAGCAGATTCAGGACTGCGCCTTCGGGGAATGAGCAGTTCTTC.

The V and J genes are TRBV4-3 and TRBJ1-5; D remains ambiguous. This CDR3 is 14 amino acids long. Germline V gene sequence: CDR1 LGHNA, CDR2 YSLEER. The V gene lost 0 bases and the J gene lost 0 bases, with 3 bases spanning the gap. The CDR3 region is CASSQEHSNQPQHF. In DNA, the CDR3 is TGCGCCAGCAGCCAAGAACATAGCAATCAGCCCCAGCATTTT.